This T cell receptor (beta chain) was identified in a study of cytomegalovirus exposure and HLA in healthy donors. Assay: immunoSEQ multiplex PCR; the TCRdb copy retains only in-frame clones and omits some. The sample carries roughly 120,000 clones, roughly 90% recorded once. This clone was picked up one time. Its antigen is currently unknown. Study outcomes and limitations: Rarity characterized most TCR sequences, yet some public TCRs appeared in many donors.

Source material: PBMCs. The receptor's source is a woman in her 30s in good health and CMV-seropositive.

Here the CDR3 DNA reads TGTGCCAGCAGTGAAATTCGGGGGAACCAAGAGACCCAGTACTTC. This codes for CASSEIRGNQETQYF. The genes are TRBV6-1 and TRBJ2-5, with D possibly TRBD2 on 6 matching bases. This CDR3 has 15 residues. With 2 bases removed from V and 0 bases from J, the gap between germline ends came to 10 bases. Per germline, CDR1 MNHNS and CDR2 SASEGT.